This T cell receptor (beta chain) was profiled in a study of PD-L1 blockade in urothelial cancer. Across the study: Starting at some point between 2014 and 2015, patients were given atezolizumab (1,200 mg intravenously every 3 weeks). When blood samples were assessed, the median T cell count was some 130,000. Blood underwent analysis 3 weeks (second dose) and 6 weeks after treatment began.

The CDR3 totals 14 residues. Germline V gives CDR1 LGHNT, CDR2 FRNRAP. The junction had 9 bases not matched to a gene; V was cut back by 2 bases and J by 12 bases. Some clones are missing from TCRdb's copy, which holds only in-frame ones; the method was immunoSEQ multiplex PCR. This table holds about 24,000 clones, 87% found once. The receptor was derived from a man aged 50 to 59 with urothelial cancer. This material consisted of PBMCs, taken around atezolizumab (anti-PD-L1) treatment. The V and J genes are TRBV12-5 and TRBJ1-2, with 10 bases aligning to TRBD1. The CDR3 DNA is TGTGCTAGTGGTTTGTTCGCCGACAGGGGGCCAAACACCTTC. It is translated as CASGLFADRGPNTF.